These 14 T cell receptor beta chains originate from one sample sequenced in a study of cytomegalovirus exposure and HLA in healthy donors. PCR involved 60 Vbeta and 13 Jbeta primers. Sequencing was performed with immunoSEQ multiplex PCR; in TCRdb, only in-frame clones are kept and a portion is missing. The data contain 150,000 or so clones, 60% to 80% of them singletons. Sequenced sample: PBMCs. These receptors were taken from a woman between 45 and 65 years old in good health and CMV-seropositive.

This clone was found a few times. The rearrangement uses TRBV4-2 and TRBJ2-7; no clear D gene. Germline values: CDR1 LGHNA, CDR2 YNFKEQ. The V end was cut by 0 bases, the J end by 1 base, with 10 bases between. This CDR3 spans 15 amino acids. In nucleotides, the CDR3 is TGTGCCAGCAGCCAAGAGGCAGGCTTATCCTACGAGCAGTACTTC. As protein: CASSQEAGLSYEQYF.

The V and J genes are TRBV18 and TRBJ2-3; 10 positions agree with TRBD2. The CDR3 extends over 16 amino acids. V shed 3 bases, J shed 2 bases, and the junction held 5 bases outside the gene matches. CDR1 and CDR2 from the germline V gene are KGHSH and LQKENI. The CDR3 here is CASSPSSGGPTDTQYF. CDR3 DNA sequence: TGTGCCAGCTCACCCTCTAGCGGGGGACCCACAGATACGCAGTATTTT.

V and J are TRBV2 and TRBJ1-1; D call uncertain. V lost 11 bases to trimming and J lost 7 bases, with 11 bases between them. The CDR3 covers 10 residues. The germline gives CDR1 SNHLY, CDR2 FYNNEI. CDR3 region: CAQHRVEAFF. The CDR3 nucleotides read TGTGCCCAGCACCGGGTTGAAGCTTTCTTT. The complete variable domain, with remaining parts taken from reference TRBV2 and TRBJ1-1, reads EPEVTQTPSHQVTQMGQEVILRCVPISNHLYFYWYRQILGQKVEFLVSFYNNEISEKSEIFDDQFSVERPDGSNFTLKIRSTKLEDSAMYFCAQHRVEAFFGQGTRLTVV.

The J gene is TRBJ2-7, the V gene TRBV7-2, with D maybe TRBD2 (7 bases). Trimming took 6 bases from V and 4 from J, leaving 13 bases between them. Germline CDR1 SGHTA, CDR2 FQGNSA. The CDR3 consists of 13 residues. The CDR3 loop is CASSHAGAYEQYF. The CDR3 DNA reads as TGTGCCAGCAGTCATGCGGGGGCTTACGAGCAGTACTTC.

The gene calls are TRBV28 and TRBJ2-3, with 11 positions matching TRBD2. The CDR3 loop spans 13 amino acids. With V trimmed by 6 bases and J by 11 bases, 7 bases remained unmatched. Germline assignment: CDR1 MDHEN and CDR2 SYDVKM. The CDR3: CASRTSGRIGQYF. The CDR3 nucleotides are TGTGCCAGCAGAACTAGCGGGAGAATCGGGCAGTATTTT.

This sequence joins TRBV6-1 and TRBJ2-7; TRBD2 aligns across 9 bases. The CDR3 runs to 14 residues. Germline V gene data show CDR1 as MNHNS and CDR2 as SASEGT. The V and J ends lost 4 bases and 3 bases, in that order; junction bases with no gene match: 4. CDR3 coding DNA: TGTGCCAGCAGTGTAGCGGGAGCAGGCTACGAGCAGTACTTC. Residues: CASSVAGAGYEQYF.

The chain is built from TRBV6-5 and TRBJ1-3, with D maybe TRBD1 (6 bases). The CDR3 has 15 residues. The V and J ends lost 6 bases and 0 bases respectively, with 12 bases between them. Germline assignment: CDR1 MNHEY and CDR2 SVGAGI. The CDR3, as DNA: TGTGCCAGCAGGAGGGGGACGGACTCTGGAAACACCATATATTTT. This encodes CASRRGTDSGNTIYF.

The gene calls are TRBV10-3 and TRBJ2-1, with D perhaps matching TRBD2 (5 bases). Trimming removed 3 bases from V and 4 bases from J, with 13 bases in between. Germline CDR1 and CDR2: ENHRY and SYGVKD. CDR3 length: 15 amino acids. This CDR3 reads CAISDRLARYNEQFF. The CDR3 region has the DNA TGTGCCATCAGTGATCGGCTAGCTAGATACAATGAGCAGTTCTTC.

The V and J genes are TRBV7-6 and TRBJ1-5, with a possible D match to TRBD1 (6 bases). From germline, CDR1 is SGHVS and CDR2 FNYEAQ. The CDR3 is made up of 15 amino acids. Between the trimmed V and J ends, which lost 1 base and 6 bases, there was a span of 13 bases. The CDR3 region has the DNA TGTGCCAGCAGCTTAGGAGGGGGGGTGGGTCAGCCCCAGCATTTT. It translates to CASSLGGGVGQPQHF. Looking up the rest from reference TRBV7-6 and TRBJ1-5 gives the full variable domain: GAGVSQSPRYKVTKRGQDVALRCDPISGHVSLYWYRQALGQGPEFLTYFNYEAQQDKSGLPNDRFSAERPEGSISTLTIQRTEQRDSAMYRCASSLGGGVGQPQHFGDGTRLSIL.

V usage is TRBV10-3 and J usage is TRBJ2-7; D might be TRBD1 (5 bases). V lost 10 bases, J lost 5 bases, and 18 bases lay in between. The CDR3 consists of 13 residues. Germline V CDR1 and CDR2: ENHRY, SYGVKD. CDR3 nucleotides: TGTGCCACCGACAAGGGGCGAGACAACGAGCAGTACTTC. It encodes CATDKGRDNEQYF.

The rearrangement uses TRBV27 and TRBJ1-4, with TRBD1 as a possible D gene (5 bases). Trimming took off 2 bases at V and 7 bases at J, with 14 bases between the two ends. The CDR3 totals 15 residues. Germline assignment: CDR1 MNHEY and CDR2 SMNVEV (reference sequence). The CDR3 protein is CASSLNGQGVEKLFF. The CDR3 nucleotides are TGTGCCAGCAGTTTAAATGGCCAGGGTGTTGAAAAACTGTTTTTT.

The CDR3 is CASSVLLNTEAFF. CDR3 in DNA: TGTGCCAGCAGCGTACTACTTAACACTGAAGCTTTCTTT. The V and J genes are TRBV9 and TRBJ1-1, with no clear D. Trimming cost V 1 base and J 2 bases, with 6 bases left between them. The CDR3 runs to 13 residues. In germline, CDR1 is SGDLS, CDR2 YYNGEE. The complete variable domain, with remaining parts taken from reference TRBV9 and TRBJ1-1, reads DSGVTQTPKHLITATGQRVTLRCSPRSGDLSVYWYQQSLDQGLQFLIQYYNGEERAKGNILERFSAQQFPDLHSELNLSSLELGDSALYFCASSVLLNTEAFFGQGTRLTVV.

V gene TRBV2 combines with J gene TRBJ2-5, with TRBD2 matching 10 bases. Germline trimming cut 5 bases from V and 3 bases from J; bases unmatched to any gene: 6. This CDR3 has 15 amino acids. Germline V gives CDR1 SNHLY, CDR2 FYNNEI. CDR3 coding DNA: TGTGCCAGCAGTTTTCCCGGGACTAGCGAAGAGACCCAGTACTTC. This sequence encodes CASSFPGTSEETQYF.

This chain's CDR3 is CASSFSQGSGYTF. As DNA, the CDR3 is TGTGCCAGCAGCTTTTCACAGGGGTCTGGCTACACCTTC. This chain links TRBV7-2 with TRBJ1-2, with 7 bases aligning to TRBD1. The trim removed 3 bases at V and 7 bases at J, leaving 5 bases unmatched. Germline loops: CDR1 SGHTA, CDR2 FQGNSA. This CDR3 spans 13 amino acids.